This T cell receptor beta chain is drawn from a study of cytomegalovirus exposure and HLA in healthy donors. The table came from immunoSEQ multiplex PCR; TCRdb's copy has only in-frame clones and leaves some out. The sample shows about 260,000 clones, about 92% of them seen only once. Germline assignment: CDR1 SGHRS and CDR2 YFSETQ. This CDR3 has 16 amino acids. The ends lost 0 bases at V and 6 bases at J; junction bases unmatched: 10. The sample taken for sequencing was PBMCs. This receptor was obtained from a woman aged 25-40 years in good health and CMV-seronegative. The chain couples TRBV5-1 to TRBJ2-3, with 7 bases lining up with TRBD2. As DNA, the CDR3 is TGCGCCAGCAGCTTGGTGGCTAGCGGCTTCAAGGATACGCAGTATTTT. Protein product: CASSLVASGFKDTQYF. Using reference TRBV5-1 and TRBJ2-3 for the parts outside the CDR3, the full variable domain is KAGVTQTPRYLIKTRGQQVTLSCSPISGHRSVSWYQQTPGQGLQFLFEYFSETQRNKGNFPGRFSGRQFSNSRSEMNVSTLELGDSALYLCASSLVASGFKDTQYFGPGTRLTVL.